This TCR beta chain was recovered during a study of cytomegalovirus exposure and HLA in healthy donors (dated by TCRdb to about 2017). Regarding the complete study: According to an earlier analysis of 550 to 750 of the donors, some 180 million T cells yielded 117 million unique TCR beta sequences and roughly 280 Gb of sequence data. A later analysis re-analyzed previously published TCR beta repertoires from 550 to 700 donors and added high-resolution HLA genotyping to study TCR occurrence patterns. Donor age, sex, ethnicity and CMV serostatus were compiled together with the repertoire data. Class I and class II HLA loci were covered by the typing at four-digit resolution. The number of typed donors differed by locus: about 629-640 for A, B, C, DRB1 and DQB1; some 500 for DQA1; 606 for DPA1; and some 430 for DPB1. The study used immunosequencing to profile the T cell repertoires of hundreds of subjects and linked those repertoires to cytomegalovirus serostatus. A later genetic analysis took genome-wide SNP genotypes for about 65% of the 666 donors and used that subset as a discovery cohort. An earlier analysis of a few hundred of the donors applied high-throughput TCR beta sequencing to assess whether each TCR beta V gene segment acted as functional or pseudogenic. The genetic ancestry cluster associated with self-reported Caucasian donors included around 76% of the roughly 380 genotyped donors. Rather than using new phenotypic data, the later analysis identified candidate immune exposures from TCR beta sequences and from how often those sequences occurred across donors. An early release that covered around 590 HLA-typed donors contained approximately 320 gigabases of sequencing data and around 85 million unique TCR sequences. The study aimed to test whether signatures of past pathogen exposure could be identified by cataloging public T cell receptors. Among roughly 400 genotyped donors of the cohort, an average of around 240,000 unique TCR beta nucleotide sequences were sequenced per donor, roughly a sixth of them non-productive. All discovery cohort repertoires had been generated using a single sequencing platform. Four to six DR-DQ haplotypes were handled as single units for association and clustering, since linkage in the cohort was strong. To predict cytomegalovirus infection status, the study brought together high-throughput TCR immunosequencing, statistical association of individual TCRs with disease status, and machine learning. In addition to the first cohort of around 670 subjects, a separate validation cohort of 120 different subjects was used.

On this clone: Its binding antigen is unknown. Qualities for individual bases were not recorded, and no much larger clone is one base off.

The cohort was made up of approximately 700 healthy bone marrow donors. Cohort members were all nominally healthy when sampled, although unrecorded immune exposures were likely present. The donor was CMV seronegative and belonged to the group of roughly 330 seronegative cohort members. A peripheral blood sample was provided by each donor, and peripheral blood mononuclear cells were used for TCR beta sequencing. The Qiagen DNeasy Blood Extraction Kit was used to extract genomic DNA from the blood cell samples. Library creation used the immunoSEQ multiplex PCR assay. For the multiplex PCR, a mixture combining 60 forward primers for TCR Vbeta segments and 13 reverse primers for TCR Jbeta segments was used. A multiplex PCR assay on genomic DNA amplified the CDR3 region of rearranged TCR beta genes. On the Illumina HiSeq System, the amplified TCR beta libraries were sequenced as 87-base-pair reads. Processing in the source paper ran as follows. A later analysis counted about 76 million unique TCR beta chains across the 690 or so repertoires, and some 11 million of these chains were shared by at least two donors. To remove PCR and sequencing errors, raw reads were error-corrected and collapsed into unique sequences using a nearest-neighbor algorithm that merged closely related sequences. V, D and J gene segments were assigned by aligning CDR3 sequences to IMGT reference sequences. For a sequence to be retained, at least a six-nucleotide match to both a V gene segment and a J gene segment was required. A rearrangement was called productive if the CDR3 had no stop codons and remained in frame with V and J, and every other rearrangement was called non-productive. CDR3 was defined according to IMGT convention as the region running from the second conserved V-encoded cysteine to the conserved J-encoded phenylalanine. Sequences without an unambiguous match to a single V gene segment were excluded from the earlier analysis of about 600 of the donors. In an earlier analysis of approximately 560 of the donors, a V segment was called functional when productive rearrangements were above 56.7%, and segregating when the standard deviation between donors exceeded 5%. A statistical classification framework was built for diagnosing cytomegalovirus status from the catalog of TCR beta chain sequences. V and J gene assignment, in a later analysis, came from comparing TCR nucleotide sequences with IMGT/GENE-DB human TR gene sequences. The TCRdist pipeline was used in a later analysis to assign CDR3 sequences and most-parsimonious VDJ recombination scenarios. A later analysis defined each TCR beta chain by its CDR3 amino acid sequence plus V-gene family, and excluded reads lacking a unique V-gene family. As a way to deal with suspected cross-contamination and a sequencing artifact, a later analysis dropped approximately 590 nucleotide sequences that were highly shared and had low generation probability. In a later analysis, a clonal expansion index for each public chain was calculated from normalized within-repertoire ranks of inferred template counts. A later analysis computed generation probabilities with a VDJ recombination model fitted to out-of-frame rearrangements, and checked the results against IGoR. Hypergeometric tests were used in a later analysis to score TCR-TCR, TCR-HLA and TCR-CMV co-occurrence, with a repertoire-size bias correction applied to the TCR pairs. False discovery rates were estimated in a later analysis by permuting HLA or CMV assignments 20 times. In a later analysis, co-occurring TCRs were grouped using DBSCAN, with TCRdist sequence similarity added in when clustering inside HLA-allele-positive subsets. For co-occurrence clustering, repertoires with fewer than 30,000 or more than 120,000 public chains were excluded, along with several repertoires with anomalous nucleotide sharing. This is the immuneACCESS table as TCRdb keeps it, with only in-frame sequences that have V and J called. A part of the clones is gone; compared with another copy, unresolved V genes explain less than half, and the rest is unexplained. V and J calls and clone size come straight from that table; D and trimming were deduced from the DNA. This sample comprises about 99,000 clones, 60% to 80% of them detected only once. The ten largest clones capture roughly 3.2% of the sample.

Broad study findings and their caveats: In this cohort, only TCR beta chains were sequenced, and detectable features were limited by the absence of alpha or paired-chain data. Linkage disequilibrium might explain the correlated functional status among segregating V segments, but an unknown experimental factor could not be excluded. A further reported finding was that TCR beta sequences accurately predicted the HLA-A and HLA-B alleles for most subjects in the first cohort. The authors suggested that the approach could potentially be extended to other disease states and immunological phenotypes. When HLA alleles, especially DR and DQ, strongly co-occurred, TCR associations were difficult to assign to individual alleles. In the study, approximately 150 TCR beta chains were listed as associated with cytomegalovirus. Because some donors lacked HLA typing at each locus, the association tests relied only on the typed subset. In both the original and validation cohorts, the classifier was reported to diagnose cytomegalovirus status with high specificity and sensitivity. A later analysis associated about 18,000 TCR beta sequences with specific HLA alleles at a false discovery rate of 0.05. The sequencing pipeline was judged likely to have produced a cluster of highly shared sequence variants as a technical artifact. A later genetic analysis reported fewer N-insertions in productive TCRs among donors in an Asian-associated ancestry cluster than the roughly 620-donor mean. In a later analysis, the rate of TCR association differed among HLA loci, with DRB1 alleles having the most associated TCRs and HLA-C alleles having the fewest. An association between a missense DCLRE1C variant and V-gene and J-gene trimming of TCR beta chains was found in a later genetic analysis and replicated in an independent cohort. A later analysis found that HLA-associated TCR beta chains were more clonally expanded and had lower generation probabilities than equally common non-associated chains. According to a later analysis, parvovirus B19, influenza, CMV and Epstein-Barr virus appeared linked to several top co-occurrence clusters. Most TCR sequences were observed very rarely across donors, whereas some public TCRs were present in many individuals. Presence/absence analyses assumed roughly uniform sequencing depth across donors, an assumption that may not hold. An earlier analysis of roughly 570 of the donors showed that most TCR beta V segments appeared in productive rearrangements either about 90% or about 30% of the time, which broadly matched IMGT annotations. Most CMV-associated TCR beta chains appeared to be HLA-restricted in a later analysis, and the HLA associations seemed to be driven largely by CMV exposure. The earlier analysis of about 600 of the donors excluded approximately 15 rarely observed V segments, including chromosome 9 orphons, because counts were too low. A few of the identified cytomegalovirus-associated TCR beta chains were confirmed in vitro to be specific for cytomegalovirus antigens. For the cohort, immune exposure information was limited to CMV serostatus.

This receptor was taken from a man aged 35 to 55 in good health and CMV-seronegative. The sample consisted of PBMCs.

The DNA sequence is as follows: TGTGCCTGGAGTGTAGCTATTAGCGGGGGTTCCTACGAGCAGTACTTC. This gives the protein CAWSVAISGGSYEQYF. The chain employs TRBV30 and TRBJ2-7; 9 nucleotides in the junction match TRBD2. Sequences GTSNPN (CDR1) and SVGIG (CDR2) are obtained from the germline V gene (reference sequence). From the cysteine up to the phenylalanine, the CDR3 has a length of 16 residues. Of the read, only the CDR3 DNA is kept; its 48 bases are in frame from base 1. Here V drops 0 bases and J drops 1 base, and the junction holds 7 bases not matched to any gene. Beyond the CDR3, the reference TRBV30 and TRBJ2-7 genes provide the residues; the full variable domain reads: SQTIHQWPATLVQPVGSPLSLECTVEGTSNPNLYWYRQAAGRGLQLLFYSVGIGQISSEVPQNLSASRPQDRQFILSSKKLLLSDSGFYLCAWSVAISGGSYEQYFGPGTRLTVT.